This T cell receptor (beta chain) originates from a study of cytomegalovirus exposure and HLA in healthy donors. The PCR ran on 60 Vbeta and 13 Jbeta primers. This table comes from immunoSEQ multiplex PCR, and its TCRdb copy is limited to in-frame clones, with some not included. The profile shows 58,000 or so clones, approximately 75% of them singletons. The donors were healthy bone marrow donors. On this clone itself: Its antigen is not identified.

Germline V gene sequence: CDR1 SGHTA, CDR2 FQGNSA. The length of the CDR3 is 16 residues. Trimming removed 1 base at V and 5 bases at J, with 18 bases between. Regarding the study as a whole: Being indistinguishable, some V segments were excluded, TRBV6-2 and TRBV6-3 among them. It was likely that a cluster of highly shared sequence variants was a sequencing artifact. Apart from CMV serostatus, no immune exposure information was available.

This sequence originates from a man in his fifties or sixties in good health and CMV-seropositive. The gene calls are TRBV7-2 and TRBJ2-7; D remains unclear. Material: PBMCs. CDR3 region: CASSLDPDTNGDEQYF. Here the CDR3 DNA reads TGTGCCAGCAGCTTAGACCCAGACACGAACGGCGACGAGCAGTACTTC. Supplemented by reference TRBV7-2 and TRBJ2-7, the full variable domain reads GAGVSQSPSNKVTEKGKDVELRCDPISGHTALYWYRQSLGQGLEFLIYFQGNSAPDKSGLPSDRFSAERTGGSVSTLTIQRTQQEDSAVYLCASSLDPDTNGDEQYFGPGTRLTVT.